This T cell receptor (beta chain) was profiled in a study of vaccination effects on CD4 cells after COVID-19. The study's findings and limits: Infection- and vaccine-induced clones contracted markedly late after vaccination. Relatively few convalescent patients took part in the study, which had no early post-infection timepoints.

Notes on this clone: Its specificity is not known.

This CDR3 has 15 residues. Germline V gene data show CDR1 as SGHDN and CDR2 as FVKESK. Unmatched junction bases numbered 10, after V lost 4 bases and J lost 10 bases. Culture proceeded for under twelve days, and CD4+ T cells were then isolated. On both days 3 and 7, half of the culture medium was replaced with IL-2 medium. Only in-frame clones appear in the TCRdb table, and some are missing; sequencing was by immunoSEQ multiplex PCR. The sample shows tens of thousands of clones, approximately 70% of them seen only once. The sequence came from a human donor who received a COVID-19 vaccine. V is TRBV14 and J is TRBJ1-6; 7 bases line up with TRBD1. The starting material was CD4+ T cells from PBMCs cultured without peptide, obtained before COVID-19 vaccination. DNA of the CDR3: TGTGCCAGCAGCCCGCAGGGGGGCTGGGGCTCACCCCTCCACTTT. It codes for CASSPQGGWGSPLHF.